This is a list of T cell receptor beta chains from one sample in a study of blood T cell repertoires in COVID-19. Assay: immunoSEQ multiplex PCR; the TCRdb copy retains only in-frame clones and omits some. The table has under 300,000 clones, 75% to 90% seen once. The sample comprised peripheral blood. These receptor sequences come from a man aged 55-75 years who had recovered from COVID-19. Each CDR3 is given with its conserved first and last residue. The D gene is left open where the match is weak. Part of the rows lack a size; the others show once, few, many or a class for expanded clones.

TRBV10-3	TRBJ1-5	TRBD1	-	TGTGCCATCAGACCTGGGACAGGGGAAAATCAGCCCCAGCATTTT	CAIRPGTGENQPQHF
TRBV18	TRBJ1-1	-	-	TGTGCCAGCTCCCCACAAGGGGACACTGAAGCTTTCTTT	CASSPQGDTEAFF
TRBV5-1	TRBJ2-1	TRBD1	once	TGCGCCAGCAGCGTAACAGGGGGCTTTGAGCAGTTCTTC	CASSVTGGFEQFF
TRBV10-2	TRBJ2-4	-	-	TGCGCCAGCAGTGAGCCCCGGTTATCCAAAAACATTCAGTACTTC	CASSEPRLSKNIQYF
TRBV10-1	TRBJ1-4	-	-	TGCGCGACAGGCCCGGACAGACCAACTAATGAAAAACTGTTTTTT	CATGPDRPTNEKLFF
TRBV4-1	TRBJ1-1	TRBD1	-	TGCGCCAGCAGCCTCCCGACAGGGAGGAACACTGAAGCTTTCTTT	CASSLPTGRNTEAFF
TRBV12-5	TRBJ1-2	-	-	TGTGCTAGTGGTTTGGTAGGTCGGAGGGGACGTGGCTACACCTTC	CASGLVGRRGRGYTF
TRBV4-1	TRBJ1-2	-	few	TGCGCCAGCAGCCAAGATCTGTTGGCTGTGTTAGGCTACACCTTC	CASSQDLLAVLGYTF
TRBV6-1	TRBJ2-5	TRBD2	-	TGTGCCAGCAGGGAAGGACTAGCTGTTGAGACCCAGTACTTC	CASREGLAVETQYF
TRBV3-1/TRBV3-2	TRBJ2-1	-	-	TGTGCCAGCAGCCAAGGTCCGACTAAAAACAATGAGCAGTTCTTC	CASSQGPTKNNEQFF
TRBV7-2	TRBJ2-1	TRBD2	few	TGTGCCAGCAGCTTAGCAGGGACTAGCGGCTACAATGAGCAGTTCTTC	CASSLAGTSGYNEQFF
TRBV7-9	TRBJ2-2	-	-	TGTGCCAGCAGCTTAGGGGGACAACTTACCGGGGAGCTGTTTTTT	CASSLGGQLTGELFF
TRBV19	TRBJ2-5	-	-	TGTGCCAGTACTCCCAACCAGGGGGGTGCTAGCGGGCAAGAGACCCAGTACTTC	CASTPNQGGASGQETQYF
TRBV27	TRBJ1-5	TRBD1	-	TGTGCCAGCCGAGACAGGGGGGTTGGTCAGCCCCAGCATTTT	CASRDRGVGQPQHF
TRBV15	TRBJ1-5	-	few	TGTGCCACCAGCAGAGGGCAGGGCCCAAATCAGCCCCAGCATTTT	CATSRGQGPNQPQHF
TRBV19	TRBJ1-2	TRBD1	-	TGTGCCATCGAGGACAGGGAAAACTATGGCTACACCTTC	CAIEDRENYGYTF
TRBV19	TRBJ1-3	-	few	TGTGCCAGTGACGACAAAATGGGGCCCTCTGGAAACACCATATATTTT	CASDDKMGPSGNTIYF
TRBV27	TRBJ2-7	-	-	TGTGCCAGCAGCCTGACACAGGGTTGGTCCGAGCAGTACTTC	CASSLTQGWSEQYF
TRBV6-5	TRBJ1-5	-	-	TGTGCCAGCAGCCTAAGGAGGAACAATCAGCCCCAGCATTTT	CASSLRRNNQPQHF
TRBV11-2	TRBJ2-7	-	-	TGTGCCAGCAGCTTAGAAGGGGGGGTCCCCTCGTACGAGCAGTACTTC	CASSLEGGVPSYEQYF
TRBV5-1	TRBJ2-3	TRBD2	-	TGCGCCAGCAGCCCCGGACTAGCGGGGGGGCTAGGGCCAGATACGCAGTATTTT	CASSPGLAGGLGPDTQYF
TRBV7-9	TRBJ1-2	-	-	TGTGCCAGCAGCTTAGGACAGGCCCGTGGCTACACCTTC	CASSLGQARGYTF
TRBV5-1	TRBJ1-3	-	-	TGCGCCAGCAGCTTGGCCGGCAGTAGCTCTGAAGGCACCATATATTTT	CASSLAGSSSEGTIYF